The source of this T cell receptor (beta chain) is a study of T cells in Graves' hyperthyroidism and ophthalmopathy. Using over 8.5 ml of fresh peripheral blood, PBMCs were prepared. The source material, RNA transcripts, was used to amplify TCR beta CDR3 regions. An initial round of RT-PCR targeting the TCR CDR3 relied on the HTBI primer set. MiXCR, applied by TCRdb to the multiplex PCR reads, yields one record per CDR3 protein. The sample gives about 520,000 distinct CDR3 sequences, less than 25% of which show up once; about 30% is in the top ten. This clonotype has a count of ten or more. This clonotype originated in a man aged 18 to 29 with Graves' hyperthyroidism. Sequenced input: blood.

Here the CDR3 DNA reads TGTGCCTGGAGTAGGGCTGGGTATGGCTACACCTTC. Translated, it gives CAWSRAGYGYTF. The chain uses TRBV30 and TRBJ1-2; no clear D gene. Germline CDR1 reads GTSNPN; CDR2 reads SVGIG (reference sequence). The CDR3 covers 12 residues. Trimming took 2 bases from V and 5 from J, leaving 9 bases between them. Drawing the rest from reference TRBV30 and TRBJ1-2, the complete variable domain is SQTIHQWPATLVQPVGSPLSLECTVEGTSNPNLYWYRQAAGRGLQLLFYSVGIGQISSEVPQNLSASRPQDRQFILSSKKLLLSDSGFYLCAWSRAGYGYTFGSGTRLTVV.